Listed below are T cell receptor beta chains from one sample, sequenced in a study of memory CD4+ T cells and cytomegalovirus serostatus. Repertoires were generated with immunoSEQ multiplex PCR, while TCRdb's copy carries only in-frame clones and drops some. The sample lists approximately 63,000 clones, around 80% occurring once. The specimen sequenced was memory CD4+ T cells from blood. The source of these receptors is an adult in good health and CMV-seronegative. Some clones in this sample may be carry-over from other donors' samples. Each CDR3 is given with its conserved first and last residue. The D gene is left open where the match is weak. Not all rows give a size; the values are once, few, many and, for expanded clones, a class.

j_gene,abundance,d_gene,v_gene,CDR3aa,CDR3nt
TRBJ2-5,few,NA,TRBV19,CASSIMETQYF,TGTGCCAGTAGTATAATGGAGACCCAGTACTTC
TRBJ1-2,few,TRBD1,TRBV6-6,CASSLQGGEGYTF,TGTGCCAGCAGTTTACAGGGGGGAGAGGGCTACACCTTC
TRBJ2-7,NA,NA,TRBV6-6,CASSYGREGYF,TGTGCCAGCAGTTACGGCAGGGAAGGGTACTTC
TRBJ1-6,NA,NA,TRBV10-3,CAIGGAYSPLHF,TGTGCCATCGGGGGGGCTTATTCACCCCTCCACTTT
TRBJ1-1,NA,NA,TRBV7-2,CASSLVGGGNTEAFF,TGTGCCAGCAGCTTAGTAGGAGGGGGGAACACTGAAGCTTTCTTT
TRBJ1-1,NA,TRBD1,TRBV28,CASSTTGQATLNTEAFF,TGTGCCAGCAGTACTACTGGACAGGCGACCTTGAACACTGAAGCTTTCTTT
TRBJ2-5,NA,NA,TRBV19,CASSYQPFRETQYF,TGTGCCAGTAGTTATCAACCGTTTCGAGAGACCCAGTACTTC
TRBJ1-1,NA,TRBD1,TRBV18,CASSRGQMNTEAFF,TGTGCCAGCTCACGGGGACAGATGAACACTGAAGCTTTCTTT
TRBJ2-5,once,NA,TRBV5-1,CASSFVSTGQETQYF,TGCGCCAGCAGCTTCGTGTCTACAGGACAAGAGACCCAGTACTTC
TRBJ2-7,NA,NA,TRBV7-2,CASSLVGVGRAEYSYEQYF,TGTGCCAGCAGCTTAGTGGGTGTGGGACGAGCTGAATATTCCTACGAGCAGTACTTC
TRBJ2-7,few,NA,TRBV7-6,CASSLNLRGLEQYF,TGTGCCAGCAGCTTAAACCTCCGTGGACTCGAGCAGTACTTC
TRBJ2-5,NA,TRBD2,TRBV11-2,CASSLIPSGVETQYF,TGTGCCAGCAGCTTAATTCCTAGCGGGGTTGAGACCCAGTACTTC
TRBJ2-7,NA,NA,TRBV19,CASSIRGPYEQYF,TGTGCCAGTAGTATACGGGGGCCCTACGAGCAGTACTTC
TRBJ2-7,NA,NA,TRBV11-2,CASSQLVGQGTWYEQYF,TGTGCCAGCAGCCAGTTGGTCGGGCAGGGGACGTGGTACGAGCAGTACTTC
TRBJ2-2,NA,NA,TRBV4-1,CASSQNAGNTGELFF,TGCGCCAGCAGCCAAAATGCGGGAAACACCGGGGAGCTGTTTTTT
TRBJ2-2,NA,NA,TRBV21-1,CASPRRYWSLNTGELFF,TGTGCCAGCCCCCGGCGATATTGGAGTTTGAACACCGGGGAGCTGTTTTTT
TRBJ1-4,NA,NA,TRBV29-1,CSVRRGPDEKLFF,TGCAGCGTCCGTAGAGGGCCGGATGAAAAACTGTTTTTT
TRBJ2-7,few,NA,TRBV30,CAWSVSSYEQYF,TGTGCCTGGAGTGTCTCATCCTACGAGCAGTACTTC
TRBJ1-1,NA,TRBD1,TRBV29-1,CSVDTGVNTEAFF,TGCAGCGTTGATACAGGGGTGAACACTGAAGCTTTCTTT
TRBJ2-7,NA,TRBD2,TRBV7-3,CASTQPGLAGDLSYEQYF,TGTGCCAGCACCCAACCCGGACTAGCGGGAGACCTCTCCTACGAGCAGTACTTC
TRBJ1-2,few,TRBD1,TRBV5-1,CASSWGPQGGLNYGYTF,TGCGCCAGCAGCTGGGGGCCACAGGGGGGCCTTAACTATGGCTACACCTTC
TRBJ2-2,few,NA,TRBV30,CAWNWLRAGELFF,TGTGCCTGGAACTGGCTACGAGCCGGGGAGCTGTTTTTT
TRBJ1-2,NA,NA,TRBV19,CASTPSLGEGGYTF,TGTGCCAGTACGCCCAGTCTAGGGGAAGGAGGCTACACCTTC
TRBJ2-3,NA,TRBD1,TRBV2,CASSASGQGTDTQYF,TGTGCCAGCAGTGCTTCGGGACAGGGGACAGATACGCAGTATTTT
TRBJ1-3,NA,NA,TRBV5-6,CASSLALASSGNTIYF,TGTGCCAGCAGCTTGGCCTTGGCGAGCTCTGGAAACACCATATATTTT